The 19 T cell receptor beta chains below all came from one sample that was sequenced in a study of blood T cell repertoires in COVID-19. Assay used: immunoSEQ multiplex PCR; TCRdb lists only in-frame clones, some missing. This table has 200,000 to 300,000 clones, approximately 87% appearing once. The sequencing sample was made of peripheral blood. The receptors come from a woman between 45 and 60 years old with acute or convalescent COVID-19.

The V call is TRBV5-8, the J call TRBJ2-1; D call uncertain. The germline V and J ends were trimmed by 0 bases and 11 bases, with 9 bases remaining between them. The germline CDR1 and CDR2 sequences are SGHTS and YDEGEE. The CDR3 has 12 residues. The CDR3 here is CASSLVQSKQFF. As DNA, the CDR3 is TGTGCCAGCAGCTTGGTACAGAGTAAGCAGTTCTTC.

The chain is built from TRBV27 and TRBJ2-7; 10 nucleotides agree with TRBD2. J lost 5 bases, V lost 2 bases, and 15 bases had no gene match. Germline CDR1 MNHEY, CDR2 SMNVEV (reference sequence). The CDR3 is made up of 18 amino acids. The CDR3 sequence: CASSLVGAGGPTYNEQYF. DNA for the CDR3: TGTGCCAGCAGTTTAGTAGGAGCGGGAGGGCCGACATACAACGAGCAGTACTTC.

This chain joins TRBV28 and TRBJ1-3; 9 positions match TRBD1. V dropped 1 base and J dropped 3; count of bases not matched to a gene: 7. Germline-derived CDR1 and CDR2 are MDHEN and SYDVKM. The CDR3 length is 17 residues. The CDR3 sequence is CASSLLDRGNLGNTIYF. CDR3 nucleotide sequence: TGTGCCAGCAGTTTATTGGACAGGGGCAATCTTGGAAACACCATATATTTT.

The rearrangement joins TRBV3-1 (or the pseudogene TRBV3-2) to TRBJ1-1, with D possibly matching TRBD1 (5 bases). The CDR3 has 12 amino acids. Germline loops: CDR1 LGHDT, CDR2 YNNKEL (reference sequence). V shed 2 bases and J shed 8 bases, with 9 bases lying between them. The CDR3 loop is CASSQIDREAFF. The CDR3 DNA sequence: TGTGCCAGCAGCCAAATCGACAGAGAAGCTTTCTTT.

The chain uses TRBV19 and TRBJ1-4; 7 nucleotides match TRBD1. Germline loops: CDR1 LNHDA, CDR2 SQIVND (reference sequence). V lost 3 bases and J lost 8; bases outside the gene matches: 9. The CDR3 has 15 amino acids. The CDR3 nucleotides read TGTGCCAGTAGTATTTCCACGACAGGGAAGGAAAAACTGTTTTTT. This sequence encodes CASSISTTGKEKLFF.

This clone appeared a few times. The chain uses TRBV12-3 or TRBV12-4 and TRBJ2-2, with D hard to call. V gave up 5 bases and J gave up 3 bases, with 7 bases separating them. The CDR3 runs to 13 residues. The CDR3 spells CASSALDTGELFF. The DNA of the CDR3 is TGTGCCAGCAGTGCTTTAGACACCGGGGAGCTGTTTTTT.

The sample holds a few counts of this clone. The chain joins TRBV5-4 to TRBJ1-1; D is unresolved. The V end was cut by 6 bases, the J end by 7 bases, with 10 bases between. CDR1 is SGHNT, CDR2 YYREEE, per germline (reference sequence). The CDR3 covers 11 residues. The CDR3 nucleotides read TGTGCCAGCACCGCAACGGGTGAAGCTTTCTTT. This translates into CASTATGEAFF.

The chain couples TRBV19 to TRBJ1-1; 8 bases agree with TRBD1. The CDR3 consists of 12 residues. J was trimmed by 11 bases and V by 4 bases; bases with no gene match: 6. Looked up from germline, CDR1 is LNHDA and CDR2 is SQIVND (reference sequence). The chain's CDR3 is CASSSWTGTAFF. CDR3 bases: TGTGCCAGTAGTAGCTGGACAGGGACGGCTTTCTTT. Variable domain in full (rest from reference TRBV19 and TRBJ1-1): DGGITQSPKYLFRKEGQNVTLSCEQNLNHDAMYWYRQDPGQGLRLIYYSQIVNDFQKGDIAEGYSVSREKKESFPLTVTSAQKNPTAFYLCASSSWTGTAFFGQGTRLTVV.

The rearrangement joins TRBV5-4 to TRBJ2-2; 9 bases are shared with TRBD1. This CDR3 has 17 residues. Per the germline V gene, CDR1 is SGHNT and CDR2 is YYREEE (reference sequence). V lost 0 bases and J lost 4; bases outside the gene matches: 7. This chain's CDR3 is CASSLAQQGAVTGELFF. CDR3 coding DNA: TGTGCCAGCAGCTTGGCCCAACAGGGGGCGGTCACCGGGGAGCTGTTTTTT.

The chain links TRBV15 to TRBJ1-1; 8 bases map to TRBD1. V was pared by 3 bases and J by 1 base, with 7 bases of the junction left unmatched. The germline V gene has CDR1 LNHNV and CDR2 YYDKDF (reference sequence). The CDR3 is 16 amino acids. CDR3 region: CATSRGGTGRNTEAFF. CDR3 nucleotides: TGTGCCACCAGCAGGGGGGGGACAGGCAGGAACACTGAAGCTTTCTTT. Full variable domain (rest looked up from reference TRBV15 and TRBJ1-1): DAMVIQNPRYQVTQFGKPVTLSCSQTLNHNVMYWYQQKSSQAPKLLFHYYDKDFNNEADTPDNFQSRRPNTSFCFLDIRSPGLGDTAMYLCATSRGGTGRNTEAFFGQGTRLTVV.

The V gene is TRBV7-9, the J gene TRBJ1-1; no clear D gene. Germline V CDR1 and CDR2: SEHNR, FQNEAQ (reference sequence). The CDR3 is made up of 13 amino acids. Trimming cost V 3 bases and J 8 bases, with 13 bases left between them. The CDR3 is CASSFAPGLEAFF. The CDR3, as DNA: TGTGCCAGCAGCTTCGCCCCAGGCTTAGAAGCTTTCTTT.

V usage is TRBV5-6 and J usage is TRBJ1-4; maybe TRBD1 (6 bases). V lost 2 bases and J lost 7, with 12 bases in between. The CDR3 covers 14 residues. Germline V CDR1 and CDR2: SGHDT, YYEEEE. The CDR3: CASSFLDRPEKLFF. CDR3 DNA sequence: TGTGCCAGCAGCTTTCTGGACAGACCTGAAAAACTGTTTTTT.

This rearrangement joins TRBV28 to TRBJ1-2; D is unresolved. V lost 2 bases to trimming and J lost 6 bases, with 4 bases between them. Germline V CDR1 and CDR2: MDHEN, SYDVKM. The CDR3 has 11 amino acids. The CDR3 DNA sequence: TGTGCCAGCAGTTTAGGGCATGGCTACACCTTC. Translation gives CASSLGHGYTF.

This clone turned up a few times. CDR3 in DNA: TGCGCCAGCAGCCAAGATCCAATCCGGACTAGCGGGATCCTTAGTGAGCAGTACTTC. It yields the protein CASSQDPIRTSGILSEQYF. The chain carries TRBV4-1 and TRBJ2-7; TRBD2 aligns across 12 bases. The germline gives CDR1 MGHRA, CDR2 YSYEKL. This CDR3 has 19 residues. V trimming: 0 bases; J trimming: 7 bases; junction bases outside the gene matches: 16.

The CDR3 spells CASRPGQSREKLFF. CDR3 sequence (DNA): TGTGCCAGCAGGCCGGGACAGTCTCGCGAAAAACTGTTTTTT. The chain recombines TRBV27 with TRBJ1-4, with TRBD1 identical over 7 bases. CDR1 and CDR2 (germline): MNHEY, SMNVEV (reference sequence). This CDR3 is built from 14 residues. V was clipped by 6 bases and J by 8 bases; unmatched bases: 9. The whole variable domain, filled in from reference TRBV27 and TRBJ1-4, reads EAQVTQNPRYLITVTGKKLTVTCSQNMNHEYMSWYRQDPGLGLRQIYYSMNVEVTDKGDVPEGYKVSRKEKRNFPLILESPSPNQTSLYFCASRPGQSREKLFFGSGTQLSVL.

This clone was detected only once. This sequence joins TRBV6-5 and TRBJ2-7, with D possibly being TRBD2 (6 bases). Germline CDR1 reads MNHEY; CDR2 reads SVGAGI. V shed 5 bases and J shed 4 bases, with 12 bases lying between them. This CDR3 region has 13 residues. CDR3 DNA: TGTGCCAGCAGTCAGGGACTTCCGTACGAGCAGTACTTC. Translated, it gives CASSQGLPYEQYF.

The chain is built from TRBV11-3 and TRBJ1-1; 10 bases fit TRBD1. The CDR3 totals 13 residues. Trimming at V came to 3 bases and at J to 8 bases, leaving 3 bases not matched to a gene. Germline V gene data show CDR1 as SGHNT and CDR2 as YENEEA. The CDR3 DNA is TGTGCCAGCAGCTTGGGACAGGGGAGAGAAGCTTTCTTT. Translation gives CASSLGQGREAFF.

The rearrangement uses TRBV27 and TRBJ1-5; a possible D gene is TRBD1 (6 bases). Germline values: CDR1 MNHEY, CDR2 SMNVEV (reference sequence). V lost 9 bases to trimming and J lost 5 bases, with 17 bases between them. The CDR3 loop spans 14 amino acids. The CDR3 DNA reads TGTGCCAGAAAGTCGGGGGGCTTACATCAGCCCCAGCATTTT. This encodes CARKSGGLHQPQHF.

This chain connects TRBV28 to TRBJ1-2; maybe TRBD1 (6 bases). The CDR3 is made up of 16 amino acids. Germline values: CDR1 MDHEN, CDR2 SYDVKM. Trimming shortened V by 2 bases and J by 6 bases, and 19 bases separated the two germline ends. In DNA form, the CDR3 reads TGTGCCAGCAGTTTAGACCCCGAGTGGGGGCGCCATGGCTACACCTTC. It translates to CASSLDPEWGRHGYTF.